This is a list of T cell receptor beta chains from one sample in a study of control samples from healthy donors and cancer patients. The repertoire was sequenced with immunoSEQ multiplex PCR; TCRdb's copy has only in-frame clones and lacks some. Among 75,000 to 90,000 clones listed, approximately 90% were seen once. Sequencing input: blood. These receptors all stem from a man aged 45 to 65 in good health. Both conserved end residues are part of each CDR3. The order of the fields is clone size, D gene, J gene, V gene, CDR3 DNA, CDR3 protein. A D gene is named only where the DNA matches it firmly. Where a row states a size, it is once, few, many or the class of an expanded clone; other rows omit it.

size: .; D: .; J: TRBJ2-2; V: TRBV13; DNA: TGTGCCAGCAGCAATTCGCCCGGGGAGCTGTTTTTT; CDR3: CASSNSPGELFF
size: .; D: .; J: TRBJ2-5; V: TRBV24-1; DNA: TGTGCCACCAGTGACACGAACAGTGGGGAGACCCAGTACTTC; CDR3: CATSDTNSGETQYF
size: .; D: .; J: TRBJ2-5; V: TRBV19; DNA: TGTGCCAGTAGTATAAGGGGGGGCAGAGAGACCCAGTACTTC; CDR3: CASSIRGGRETQYF
size: .; D: .; J: TRBJ1-2; V: TRBV7-8; DNA: TGTGCCAGCAGCTTATCAGCCTATGGCTACACCTTC; CDR3: CASSLSAYGYTF
size: .; D: .; J: TRBJ1-5; V: TRBV3-1/TRBV3-2; DNA: TGTGCCAGCAGCCAAGGAAGGGGCCGGGACAATCAGCCCCAGCATTTT; CDR3: CASSQGRGRDNQPQHF
size: .; D: .; J: TRBJ2-5; V: TRBV5-1; DNA: TGCGCCAGCGCCCGGGGCAGTGGCCTGGAGACCCAGTACTTC; CDR3: CASARGSGLETQYF
size: .; D: .; J: TRBJ2-2; V: TRBV10-1; DNA: TGCGCCAGCAGTGAGAACACCGGGGAGCTGTTTTTT; CDR3: CASSENTGELFF
size: .; D: .; J: TRBJ2-5; V: TRBV7-2; DNA: TGTGCCAGCAGCACGGGGCCAGAGACCCAGTACTTC; CDR3: CASSTGPETQYF
size: .; D: .; J: TRBJ1-4; V: TRBV6-5; DNA: TGTGCCAGCAGTAGACAGTTGGATGAAAAACTGTTTTTT; CDR3: CASSRQLDEKLFF
size: .; D: TRBD1; J: TRBJ1-6; V: TRBV6-4; DNA: TGTGCCAGCGGGGGACAGCGGGATTATTATAATTCACCCCTCCACTTT; CDR3: CASGGQRDYYNSPLHF
size: .; D: TRBD2; J: TRBJ2-5; V: TRBV10-1; DNA: TGCGCCAGCAGTGAGTCGACGCCTAGCGGGGGGCCGGGGGAGACCCAGTACTTC; CDR3: CASSESTPSGGPGETQYF
size: .; D: .; J: TRBJ1-5; V: TRBV6-1; DNA: TGTGCCAGCAGTGACAGGGATAGCAATCAGCCCCAGCATTTT; CDR3: CASSDRDSNQPQHF
size: .; D: .; J: TRBJ1-5; V: TRBV12-3/TRBV12-4; DNA: TGTGCCAGCGGTCCTTCCAATCAGCCCCAGCATTTT; CDR3: CASGPSNQPQHF
size: .; D: .; J: TRBJ2-7; V: TRBV12-5; DNA: TGTGCTAGTGGTTTTGGTTTTGTGGGATACTCTCTCGAGCAGTACTTC; CDR3: CASGFGFVGYSLEQYF
size: .; D: .; J: TRBJ2-2; V: TRBV19; DNA: TGTGCCGTAGGAGGGCTGGAGGGAACCGGGGAGCTGTTTTTT; CDR3: CAVGGLEGTGELFF
size: once; D: TRBD1; J: TRBJ2-5; V: TRBV2; DNA: TGTGCCAGCGGGGATTGGGACAGGAGGAAAGAGACCCAGTACTTC; CDR3: CASGDWDRRKETQYF
size: .; D: TRBD1; J: TRBJ1-1; V: TRBV6-5; DNA: TGTGCCAGCAGTTACAGTGGACAGGGCAATCCTGAAGCTTTCTTT; CDR3: CASSYSGQGNPEAFF
size: few; D: TRBD1; J: TRBJ1-1; V: TRBV4-1; DNA: TGCGCCAGCAGCCCAACTAGCGGGACAGGGGGGACTGAAGCTTTCTTT; CDR3: CASSPTSGTGGTEAFF
size: .; D: .; J: TRBJ1-2; V: TRBV5-8; DNA: TGTGCCAGCAGCCCAGGGGCACAGAGCTATGGCTACACCTTC; CDR3: CASSPGAQSYGYTF
size: .; D: .; J: TRBJ1-2; V: TRBV6-5; DNA: TGTGCCAGCAGTTACGCCCCCCCCGGGACCAACTATGGCTACACCTTC; CDR3: CASSYAPPGTNYGYTF
size: .; D: .; J: TRBJ1-1; V: TRBV29-1; DNA: TGCAGCGTCCTCGTAAAGCGGGGTAACACTGAAGCTTTCTTT; CDR3: CSVLVKRGNTEAFF
size: .; D: TRBD2; J: TRBJ2-2; V: TRBV5-4; DNA: TGTGCCAGCAGCTTGGGAGTAGCGGGGGCCACCGGGGAGCTGTTTTTT; CDR3: CASSLGVAGATGELFF
size: .; D: .; J: TRBJ2-1; V: TRBV27; DNA: TGTGCCAGCAGTCGACTAAGGAATCACAATGAGCAGTTCTTC; CDR3: CASSRLRNHNEQFF
size: .; D: .; J: TRBJ1-5; V: TRBV3-1/TRBV3-2; DNA: TGTGCCAGCAGCCACGCGGGAACACTACCCCATGACAATCAGCCCCAGCATTTT; CDR3: CASSHAGTLPHDNQPQHF
size: .; D: .; J: TRBJ2-5; V: TRBV7-2; DNA: TGTGCCAGCAGCCCTCAAAGGACGGAAGAGACCCAGTACTTC; CDR3: CASSPQRTEETQYF
size: .; D: .; J: TRBJ1-4; V: TRBV9; DNA: TGTGCCAGCAGCTTTCGTGGGGGGAAGGGTGAAAAACTGTTTTTT; CDR3: CASSFRGGKGEKLFF
size: .; D: TRBD1; J: TRBJ1-2; V: TRBV7-2; DNA: TGTGCCAGCAGCTCACCGGGACAGGGGGCAAAGGGGTATGGCTACACCTTC; CDR3: CASSSPGQGAKGYGYTF
size: .; D: .; J: TRBJ1-5; V: TRBV20-1; DNA: TGCAGTGCTAGTAGAGCAGGCGGGCAGCCCCAGCATTTT; CDR3: CSASRAGGQPQHF
size: .; D: .; J: TRBJ2-4; V: TRBV18; DNA: TGTGCCAGCTCACCGAGGACAGATCTAGCCAAAAACATTCAGTACTTC; CDR3: CASSPRTDLAKNIQYF
size: .; D: TRBD2; J: TRBJ2-3; V: TRBV7-9; DNA: TGTGCCAGCAGCGCCTCTAGCGGGGGGAGCACAGATACGCAGTATTTT; CDR3: CASSASSGGSTDTQYF
size: .; D: .; J: TRBJ2-2; V: TRBV30; DNA: TGTGCCTGGAGTGTATTGACCCTTGGGAGCGGGGAGCTGTTTTTT; CDR3: CAWSVLTLGSGELFF
size: .; D: .; J: TRBJ1-4; V: TRBV20-1; DNA: TGCGAGTCTCGAGTATGTGATCCGTTTTTT; CDR3: CESRVCDPFF
size: .; D: TRBD1; J: TRBJ1-1; V: TRBV25-1; DNA: TGTGCCAGCAGTGAATGGTTGGACAGGGGGCCTTTTTTGACTGAAGCTTTCTTT; CDR3: CASSEWLDRGPFLTEAFF
size: .; D: .; J: TRBJ2-2; V: TRBV10-3; DNA: TGTGCCATCAGACAGGGCAACGCGAACACCGGGGAGCTGTTTTTT; CDR3: CAIRQGNANTGELFF
size: once; D: .; J: TRBJ1-5; V: TRBV6-5; DNA: TGTGCCAGCAGTCCCCGGACAGGCAATCAGCCCCAGCATTTT; CDR3: CASSPRTGNQPQHF
size: .; D: .; J: TRBJ2-7; V: TRBV27; DNA: TGTGCCACCCGGGGGACCCTCCTCGAGCAGTACTTC; CDR3: CATRGTLLEQYF
size: .; D: .; J: TRBJ1-1; V: TRBV7-9; DNA: TGTGCCAGCAGCTTAGATCCTTGGCGCCTAATGAACACTGAAGCTTTCTTT; CDR3: CASSLDPWRLMNTEAFF
size: .; D: .; J: TRBJ1-5; V: TRBV5-6; DNA: TGTGCCAGCAGCTTCGGCTGGAGCAATCAGCCCCAGCATTTT; CDR3: CASSFGWSNQPQHF
size: .; D: .; J: TRBJ1-3; V: TRBV3-1/TRBV3-2; DNA: TGTGCCAGCCGAACGACAGCCCCTGGAAACACCATATATTTT; CDR3: CASRTTAPGNTIYF
size: .; D: .; J: TRBJ2-4; V: TRBV12-5; DNA: TGTGCTAGTCCCCGGGAGAAAAACATTCAGTACTTC; CDR3: CASPREKNIQYF
size: .; D: .; J: TRBJ1-4; V: TRBV19; DNA: TGTGCCAGTAGTCGGGGGACACAATTAGAAAAACTGTTTTTT; CDR3: CASSRGTQLEKLFF
size: .; D: .; J: TRBJ2-1; V: TRBV5-4; DNA: TGTGCCAGCAGCTTGGACGGCAGGAGGGAGTTCTTC; CDR3: CASSLDGRREFF
size: .; D: .; J: TRBJ2-7; V: TRBV7-2; DNA: TGTGCCAGCAGCAAGACTGCGACTTCCTACGAGCAGTACTTC; CDR3: CASSKTATSYEQYF
size: .; D: TRBD1; J: TRBJ1-2; V: TRBV7-2; DNA: TGTGCCAGCAGCCCGGGGGACAGGGTTAACTATGGCTACACCTTC; CDR3: CASSPGDRVNYGYTF
size: .; D: TRBD1; J: TRBJ1-4; V: TRBV5-1; DNA: TGCGCCAGCAGCTCGGGGGGACAGGGCGAAAAACTGTTTTTT; CDR3: CASSSGGQGEKLFF
size: .; D: TRBD1; J: TRBJ2-6; V: TRBV6-2/TRBV6-3; DNA: TGTGCCAGCAGTTCGACAGGGACTGGGGCCAACGTCCTGACTTTC; CDR3: CASSSTGTGANVLTF
size: .; D: .; J: TRBJ1-2; V: TRBV29-1; DNA: TGCAGCGGGGAAGGGTCGGCTGATAACTATGGCTACACCTTC; CDR3: CSGEGSADNYGYTF
size: .; D: .; J: TRBJ2-3; V: TRBV7-3; DNA: TGTGCCAGCAGCTTAGACAGGTCAATAGATACGCAGTATTTT; CDR3: CASSLDRSIDTQYF
size: once; D: .; J: TRBJ1-4; V: TRBV7-9; DNA: TGTGCCAGCAGCTTAAATGGGTTGTTGAGTAATGAAAAACTGTTTTTT; CDR3: CASSLNGLLSNEKLFF
size: .; D: TRBD2; J: TRBJ2-3; V: TRBV14; DNA: TGTGCCAGCAGCCAAGAAGGGCGGGGGGGCGAGGATACGCAGTATTTT; CDR3: CASSQEGRGGEDTQYF
size: .; D: TRBD1; J: TRBJ2-2; V: TRBV2; DNA: TGTGCCAGCAGAACAGGGGCGCACACCGGGGAGCTGTTTTTT; CDR3: CASRTGAHTGELFF
size: .; D: TRBD2; J: TRBJ2-3; V: TRBV7-9; DNA: TGTGCCAGCAGCTTAGCTGTCGGGGGGGCCGGAGATACGCAGTATTTT; CDR3: CASSLAVGGAGDTQYF
size: few; D: .; J: TRBJ2-7; V: TRBV7-9; DNA: TGTGCCAGCAGCTTACATCCGTCCTCCTACGAGCAGTACTTC; CDR3: CASSLHPSSYEQYF